This TCR beta chain stems from a study of T cells in tumors after PD-1 blockade. The repertoire was sequenced with immunoSEQ multiplex PCR; TCRdb's copy has only in-frame clones and lacks some. The sample has 5,500 to 6,500 clones, around 84% seen once. From germline, CDR1 is GTSNPN and CDR2 SVGIG (reference sequence). The V gene lost 0 bases and the J gene lost 5 bases, with 14 bases spanning the gap. The CDR3 totals 16 residues. The sequencing used PBMCs, collected after anti-PD-1 therapy. The sequence was collected from a human donor with advanced basal cell or squamous cell carcinoma (not recorded which). The V and J genes are TRBV30 and TRBJ1-6; maybe TRBD1 (5 bases). The CDR3 DNA follows: TGTGCCTGGAGTGTACGTGGGGGACGTCATAATTCACCCCTCCACTTT. This translates into CAWSVRGGRHNSPLHF.